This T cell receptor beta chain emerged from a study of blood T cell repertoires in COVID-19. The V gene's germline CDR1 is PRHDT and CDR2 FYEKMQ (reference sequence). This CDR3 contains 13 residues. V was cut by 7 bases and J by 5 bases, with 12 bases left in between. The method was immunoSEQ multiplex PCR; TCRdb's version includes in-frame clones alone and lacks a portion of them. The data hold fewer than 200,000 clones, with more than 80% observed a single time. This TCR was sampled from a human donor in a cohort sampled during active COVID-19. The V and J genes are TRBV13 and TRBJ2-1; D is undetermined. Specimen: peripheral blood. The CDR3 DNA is TGTGCCAGCACCCCCGGCAGGAACAATGAGCAGTTCTTC. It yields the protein CASTPGRNNEQFF.